A single sample is the source of the 12 T cell receptor beta chains below, sequenced in a study of molecular identifiers for immune sequencing clone quantification. Each CDR3 protein is one row after TCRdb ran MiXCR on the PCR reads. The sample lists 90,000 or so distinct CDR3 sequences, 21% occurring once. Sequencing was done on a sample of naive CD8+ T cells from blood, with Jurkat cell RNA spiked in. The subset: FACS-sorted CD8+CD4-CCR7+CD45RA+ naive T cells. The receptor source for this set is a human donor in good health. Some libraries in this study had Jurkat cell RNA spiked in.

This clonotype was seen only a few times. The chain combines TRBV29-1 with TRBJ2-1; 9 positions agree with TRBD1. CDR3 length: 13 residues. Germline values: CDR1 SQVTM, CDR2 ANQGSEA. V trimming: 6 bases; J trimming: 2 bases; junction bases outside the gene matches: 2. Here the CDR3 reads CSVTGGAYNEQFF. The CDR3 DNA sequence: TGCAGCGTCACAGGGGGCGCCTACAATGAGCAGTTCTTC.

The J gene is TRBJ2-7, the V gene TRBV20-1; a weak D match, TRBD1 (7 bases). Germline CDR1 is DFQATT and CDR2 is SNEGSKA (reference sequence). Trimming took 3 bases from V and 3 from J, leaving 12 bases between them. This CDR3 contains 13 residues. CDR3 sequence (DNA): TGCAGTGCTAGTCAGGGGGGCTACTACGAGCAGTACTTC. Translating gives CSASQGGYYEQYF.

This clonotype was seen repeatedly, ten times or more. This chain connects TRBV20-1 to TRBJ2-7; a weak D match, TRBD2 (6 bases). V lost 3 bases and J 4 bases, leaving 16 bases between the germline ends. The CDR3 extends over 14 amino acids. Germline V gene data show CDR1 as DFQATT and CDR2 as SNEGSKA (reference sequence). In nucleotides, the CDR3 is TGCAGTGCTAGTGTGCCGGGAGAAGGTTACGAGCAGTACTTC. Its translation is CSASVPGEGYEQYF.

The chain has TRBV11-3 and TRBJ2-3; 10 nucleotides agree with TRBD1. Looked up from germline, CDR1 is SGHNT and CDR2 is YENEEA. The CDR3 runs 19 residues. The J segment lost 0 bases and the V segment lost 3 bases, leaving 12 bases of the junction unmatched. The CDR3 protein is CASSFRQGAIRTSTDTQYF. CDR3 sequence (DNA): TGTGCCAGCAGCTTTAGACAGGGGGCGATCCGAACAAGCACAGATACGCAGTATTTT.

In nucleotides, the CDR3 is TGCGCCAGCAGCGCCGGCGGCGGGGCTGGCGATGAGCAGTTCTTC. This gives the protein CASSAGGGAGDEQFF. The gene calls are TRBV4-1 and TRBJ2-1; a possible D gene is TRBD2 (6 bases). Germline CDR1 MGHRA, CDR2 YSYEKL. V lost 5 bases, J lost 8 bases, and 19 bases lay in between. The CDR3 has 15 amino acids.

This clonotype was counted at least ten times. CDR3 in amino acids: CASSFLQGAQPQHF. The CDR3 nucleotides read TGTGCCAGCAGTTTTTTACAGGGGGCTCAGCCCCAGCATTTT. The gene calls are TRBV12-3 or TRBV12-4 and TRBJ1-5, with 9 bases identical to TRBD1. Losses at the gene ends were 3 bases for V and 6 bases for J; bases not matched to a gene: 3. The CDR3 runs 14 residues.

Regarding this clonotype: A much larger clone lies a single base off, so this may be a read error. The V call is TRBV7-6, the J call TRBJ2-3; TRBD2 agrees at 8 bases. The junction had 6 bases not matched to a gene; V was cut back by 1 base and J by 0 bases. There are 17 residues in the CDR3. Germline V gene data show CDR1 as SGHVS and CDR2 as FNYEAQ. CDR3 bases: TGTGCCAGCAGCTTAGACGCGGCGGGGGGAAGCACAGATACGCAGTATTTT. As protein: CASSLDAAGGSTDTQYF.

This clonotype was seen many times. The J gene is TRBJ2-3, the V gene TRBV11-2, with D possibly TRBD2 on 6 matching bases. CDR1 is SGHAT and CDR2 is FQNNGV in the germline V gene. Trimming stripped 4 bases from V and 3 bases from J, with 14 bases between. The CDR3 is 15 amino acids. The CDR3 coding sequence is TGTGCCAGCAGCTGGGGGGTTCGTGAGACAGATACGCAGTATTTT. Translated: CASSWGVRETDTQYF.

This clonotype was picked up a small number of times. The rearrangement joins TRBV27 to TRBJ1-5, with D perhaps matching TRBD1 (5 bases). Germline CDR1 reads MNHEY; CDR2 reads SMNVEV (reference sequence). Trimming cost V 3 bases and J 2 bases, with 8 bases left between them. The CDR3 is 14 residues long. The CDR3 region is CASSFSGRNQPQHF. The DNA for the CDR3 is TGTGCCAGCAGTTTTTCAGGGCGCAATCAGCCCCAGCATTTT.

This clonotype was observed many times. This chain connects TRBV19 to TRBJ1-1; tentatively, D is TRBD1 (5 bases). Trimming shortened V by 1 base and J by 6 bases, and 6 bases separated the two germline ends. The CDR3 is 12 amino acids. The germline gives CDR1 LNHDA, CDR2 SQIVND (reference sequence). The CDR3 reads CASSIGGPEAFF. In nucleotides, the CDR3 is TGTGCCAGTAGTATAGGGGGACCTGAAGCTTTCTTT.

On this clonotype: A read error may be the cause here, since a much bigger clone is one base away. V is TRBV19 and J is TRBJ2-7, with 8 bases matching TRBD1. The CDR3 sequence is 15 residues long. The germline gives CDR1 LNHDA, CDR2 SQIVND (reference sequence). CDR3 in amino acids: CASSPRTGLSYGQYF. The CDR3 nucleotides read TGTGCCAGTAGTCCCCGGACAGGGTTGTCCTACGGGCAGTACTTC.

This clonotype was recorded once. V usage is TRBV5-1 and J usage is TRBJ2-1; TRBD1 agrees at 7 bases. The CDR3 extends over 15 amino acids. J gave up 3 bases and V 1 base, and 4 bases lay outside the gene matches. Germline V gene lookup returns CDR1 SGHRS and CDR2 YFSETQ. CDR3 DNA: TGCGCCAGCAGCTTGTATACAGGGGACTACAATGAGCAGTTCTTC. Residues: CASSLYTGDYNEQFF.